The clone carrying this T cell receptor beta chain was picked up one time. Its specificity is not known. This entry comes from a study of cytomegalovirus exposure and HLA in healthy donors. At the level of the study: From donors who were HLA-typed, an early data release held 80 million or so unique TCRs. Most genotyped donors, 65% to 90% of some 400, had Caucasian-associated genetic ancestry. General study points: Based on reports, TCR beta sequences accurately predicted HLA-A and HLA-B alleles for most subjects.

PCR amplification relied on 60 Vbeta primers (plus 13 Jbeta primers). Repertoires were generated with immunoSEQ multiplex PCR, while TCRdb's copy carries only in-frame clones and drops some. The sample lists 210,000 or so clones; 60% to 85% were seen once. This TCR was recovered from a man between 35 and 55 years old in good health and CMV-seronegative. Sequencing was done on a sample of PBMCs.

The CDR3 coding sequence is TGCGCCAGCAGCGCGGGACAGGATAATTCACCCCTCCACTTT. It specifies CASSAGQDNSPLHF. The rearrangement uses TRBV5-1 and TRBJ1-6; TRBD1 agrees at 8 bases. Looked up from germline, CDR1 is SGHRS and CDR2 is YFSETQ. The CDR3 has 14 amino acids. The ends lost 4 bases at V and 5 bases at J; junction bases unmatched: 2.